Below, 24 T cell receptor beta chains from the same sample are listed, as sequenced in a study of cytomegalovirus exposure and HLA in healthy donors. Amplification used 60 Vbeta primers and 13 Jbeta primers. Data came from immunoSEQ multiplex PCR; TCRdb stores just in-frame clones and leaves some out. In the table there are around 140,000 clones, around four fifths of which are singletons. The sample taken for sequencing was PBMCs. Every receptor here comes from a man aged 40-49 years in good health and CMV-seronegative.

To note about this clone: Distinct nucleotide sequences in the sample also encode this CDR3. The gene calls are TRBV2 and TRBJ1-4, with a possible D match to TRBD1 (6 bases). Trimming removed 11 bases from V and 4 bases from J, with 11 bases in between. Germline V gives CDR1 SNHLY, CDR2 FYNNEI. The CDR3 extends over 12 amino acids. CDR3 DNA sequence: TGTGCCGGACAGCCCTATAATGAAAAACTGTTTTTT. The encoded protein is CAGQPYNEKLFF.

Comments on this clone: The germline gene is not matched at one end of the junction; a read error may be the cause. V gene TRBV9 combines with J gene TRBJ2-3, with TRBD1 matching over 11 bases. Germline loops: CDR1 SGDLS, CDR2 YYNGEE. The CDR3 is made up of 16 amino acids. The CDR3 nucleotides read TGTGCCAGCAGCGCGCGGACAGGGGGCATGCGAGATACACAGTATTTT. Its translation is CASSARTGGMRDTQYF.

This clone occurred a few times. The V call is TRBV4-2, the J call TRBJ1-1; D possibly corresponds to TRBD1 (5 bases). V was shortened by 4 bases and J by 5 bases, with 20 bases between the two germline ends. The germline CDR1 and CDR2 sequences are LGHNA and YNFKEQ. The CDR3 is 16 amino acids. CDR3 amino acids: CASSPLEILGGTEAFF. In nucleotides, the CDR3 is TGTGCCAGCAGCCCCCTAGAGATTCTGGGGGGGACTGAAGCTTTCTTT.

J is TRBJ2-7 and V is TRBV15, with a possible D match to TRBD1 (5 bases). The CDR3 spans 14 residues. Germline V gene sequence: CDR1 LNHNV, CDR2 YYDKDF (reference sequence). The V gene lost 0 bases and the J gene lost 4 bases, with 10 bases spanning the gap. The CDR3 region has the DNA TGTGCCACCAGCAGAGAAGGGGTTGGGTACGAGCAGTACTTC. Protein product: CATSREGVGYEQYF.

The V call is TRBV11-1, the J call TRBJ1-1; 7 bases align to TRBD1. This CDR3 has 15 residues. The V gene's germline CDR1 is SGHAT and CDR2 FQDESV (reference sequence). V dropped 1 base and J dropped 4; count of bases not matched to a gene: 6. The CDR3: CASSLEGAGGTEAFF. DNA of the CDR3: TGTGCCAGCAGCTTAGAGGGCGCAGGGGGCACTGAAGCTTTCTTT.

V usage is TRBV11-2 and J usage is TRBJ2-7; 11 positions match TRBD2. This CDR3 comprises 15 residues. In germline, CDR1 is SGHAT, CDR2 FQNNGV. V trimming: 6 bases; J trimming: 2 bases; junction bases outside the gene matches: 6. CDR3 amino acids: CASRPGTSGPYEQYF. The CDR3 coding sequence is TGTGCCAGCAGACCGGGGACTAGCGGACCCTACGAGCAGTACTTC.

Of note for this clone: One junction end disagrees with the germline gene, perhaps due to a read error. This sequence joins TRBV5-1 and TRBJ2-7, with 16 bases lining up with TRBD2. The CDR3 consists of 17 residues. The germline V gene has CDR1 SGHRS and CDR2 YFSETQ. The CDR3: CAGSLGLAGGRVYEQYF. In DNA form, the CDR3 reads TGCGCCGGCAGCTTGGGACTAGCGGGAGGGAGAGTGTACGAGCAGTACTTC.

The chain is built from TRBV4-3 and TRBJ1-6; 9 bases agree with TRBD1. The CDR3 runs 15 residues. Germline loops: CDR1 LGHNA, CDR2 YSLEER. J lost 10 bases, V lost 3 bases, and 7 bases had no gene match. The CDR3 region is CASSQDRGSRSPLHF. The CDR3 DNA sequence: TGCGCCAGCAGCCAGGACAGGGGTTCACGATCACCCCTCCACTTT.

The gene calls are TRBV7-3 and TRBJ2-1, with D tentatively TRBD2 (5 bases). The CDR3 runs 14 residues. CDR1 SGHTA and CDR2 FQGTGA come from the germline V gene. V dropped 0 bases and J dropped 8 bases, with 11 bases sitting between them. In nucleotides, the CDR3 is TGTGCCAGCAGCTTAACGGTCGAGGGTGATGAGCAGTTCTTC. Translated: CASSLTVEGDEQFF.

This clone was seen a few times. The J gene is TRBJ2-3, the V gene TRBV28; tentatively, D is TRBD1 (6 bases). The V end was cut by 5 bases, the J end by 0 bases, with 12 bases between. This CDR3 region has 15 residues. From germline, CDR1 is MDHEN and CDR2 SYDVKM. CDR3 residues: CASSPPTGSTDTQYF. CDR3 DNA: TGTGCCAGCAGTCCCCCCACAGGGAGCACAGATACGCAGTATTTT.

The chain has TRBV6-6 and TRBJ1-6; D may be TRBD1 (5 bases). The CDR3 is 16 residues long. The ends were cut back, 6 bases at V and 1 base at J, with 13 bases in the middle. CDR1 is MNHNY and CDR2 is SVGAGI in the germline V gene (reference sequence). Here the CDR3 DNA reads TGTGCCAGCAGCAACCTTGACAGTTCCTATAATTCACCCCTCCACTTT. Translating it yields CASSNLDSSYNSPLHF.

This chain connects TRBV7-3 to TRBJ1-2; possibly TRBD1 for D (5 bases). Germline V gene sequence: CDR1 SGHTA, CDR2 FQGTGA. V dropped 5 bases and J dropped 4 bases, with 17 bases sitting between them. CDR3 length: 15 residues. The CDR3 loop is CASSPGQGVTYGYTF. CDR3 coding DNA: TGTGCCAGCAGCCCCGGACAAGGGGTAACCTATGGCTACACCTTC.

V usage is TRBV9 and J usage is TRBJ2-2, with D uncertain. The V gene's germline CDR1 is SGDLS and CDR2 YYNGEE. The CDR3 consists of 17 residues. V lost 0 bases, J lost 2 bases, and 14 bases lay in between. DNA of the CDR3: TGTGCCAGCAGCGTAGCAGCGAGGCGACCCAACACCGGGGAGCTGTTTTTT. Protein sequence: CASSVAARRPNTGELFF.

Points on this clone: Different DNA sequences within this sample yield the same CDR3. V and J are TRBV7-9 and TRBJ1-3; D perhaps matches TRBD1 (5 bases). The CDR3 extends over 15 amino acids. Germline V gives CDR1 SEHNR, CDR2 FQNEAQ (reference sequence). V was trimmed by 1 base and J by 4 bases, leaving 11 bases between them. In DNA, the CDR3 is TGTGCCAGCAGCTTAGGTCAGGGTGCCGGAAACACCATATATTTT. It translates to CASSLGQGAGNTIYF. Based on the CDR3 plus reference TRBV7-9 and TRBJ1-3, the full variable domain is DTGVSQNPRHKITKRGQNVTFRCDPISEHNRLYWYRQTLGQGPEFLTYFQNEAQLEKSRLLSDRFSAERPKGSFSTLEIQRTEQGDSAMYLCASSLGQGAGNTIYFGEGSWLTVV.

The chain is built from TRBV5-6 and TRBJ2-2; the match to TRBD1 covers 8 bases. The CDR3 is 15 residues long. After removal of 4 bases from V and 2 bases from J, the junction contained 4 bases not matched to a gene. Per the germline V gene, CDR1 is SGHDT and CDR2 is YYEEEE. The CDR3 here is CASSPDRVNTGELFF. The CDR3 bases are TGTGCCAGCAGCCCGGACAGGGTTAACACCGGGGAGCTGTTTTTT.

This clone was observed once. The chain links TRBV19 to TRBJ2-7; 7 positions match TRBD1. V lost 6 bases and J lost 2; bases outside the gene matches: 10. CDR1 is LNHDA and CDR2 is SQIVND in the germline V gene (reference sequence). The CDR3 length is 15 residues. The CDR3 sequence: CASSQRPGQTYEQYF. CDR3 nucleotide sequence: TGTGCCAGTAGCCAAAGACCGGGACAGACCTACGAGCAGTACTTC.

This chain joins TRBV5-1 and TRBJ1-1; 9 positions agree with TRBD1. This CDR3 contains 16 residues. The V and J ends lost 0 bases and 4 bases, in that order; junction bases with no gene match: 7. Germline CDR1 reads SGHRS; CDR2 reads YFSETQ. The CDR3 spells CASSLDSTGGGTEAFF. CDR3 DNA: TGCGCCAGCAGCTTGGATTCAACAGGGGGCGGCACTGAAGCTTTCTTT.

The chain carries TRBV27 and TRBJ1-5, with 7 nucleotides matching TRBD1. The CDR3 runs to 14 residues. Germline V gene lookup returns CDR1 MNHEY and CDR2 SMNVEV (reference sequence). V lost 2 bases to trimming and J lost 6 bases; unmatched junction nucleotides: 4. In nucleotides, the CDR3 is TGTGCCAGCAGTTTAAGGGGGCGGGGTCAGCCCCAGCATTTT. It is translated as CASSLRGRGQPQHF.

This clone was counted a few times. The junction departs from the called germline gene at one end, perhaps through a read error. This rearrangement joins TRBV7-6 to TRBJ2-3, with TRBD1 identical over 9 bases. The CDR3 spans 12 residues. In germline, CDR1 is SGHVS, CDR2 FNYEAQ. The CDR3 DNA is TGTGCCAGCAGCTTCTTGGGCGGGGACAGGGTATTT. It codes for CASSFLGGDRVF. The whole variable domain, filled in from reference TRBV7-6 and TRBJ2-3, reads GAGVSQSPRYKVTKRGQDVALRCDPISGHVSLYWYRQALGQGPEFLTYFNYEAQQDKSGLPNDRFSAERPEGSISTLTIQRTEQRDSAMYRCASSFLGGDRVFGPGTRLTVL.

This rearrangement joins TRBV6-6 to TRBJ1-1; maybe TRBD1 (6 bases). Per germline, CDR1 MNHNY and CDR2 SVGAGI (reference sequence). The CDR3 consists of 15 residues. Trimming took 2 bases from V and 3 from J, leaving 13 bases between them. CDR3 in DNA: TGTGCCAGCAGTTACAGCGGGGGCGCGGACACTGAAGCTTTCTTT. Its translation: CASSYSGGADTEAFF.

V is TRBV29-1 and J is TRBJ2-5; TRBD1 is a possible D gene (6 bases). Trimming stripped 1 base from V and 5 bases from J, with 11 bases between. CDR1 is SQVTM, CDR2 ANQGSEA, per germline. This CDR3 has 13 amino acids. DNA for the CDR3: TGCAGCGTTGAAGGGACAGATAGGGAGACCCAGTACTTC. It specifies CSVEGTDRETQYF.

Comment on this clone: Other DNA sequences within the sample encode an identical CDR3. The chain uses TRBV18 and TRBJ1-2; D ambiguous. The CDR3 is 13 residues long. Trimming left V 3 bases short and J 2 bases short, with 7 bases between. Germline CDR1 and CDR2: KGHSH and LQKENI. The CDR3 sequence: CASSPDTNYGYTF. In DNA, the CDR3 is TGTGCCAGCTCACCCGACACGAACTATGGCTACACCTTC.

The CDR3 DNA follows: TGTGCCAGCAGCCGACTAGCGGGGGGGGTAGATACGCAGTATTTT. Translation: CASSRLAGGVDTQYF. The chain combines TRBV27 with TRBJ2-3, with 14 bases fitting TRBD2. From germline, CDR1 is MNHEY and CDR2 SMNVEV (reference sequence). The CDR3 has 15 amino acids. Germline trimming cut 6 bases from V and 5 bases from J; bases unmatched to any gene: 4.

The genes are TRBV5-1 and TRBJ1-4; D may be TRBD1 (6 bases). Germline V gives CDR1 SGHRS, CDR2 YFSETQ. V lost 4 bases and J 0 bases, leaving 13 bases between the germline ends. The CDR3 totals 16 residues. In nucleotides, the CDR3 is TGCGCCAGCAGCCAAGGGGAGGGGGCAACTAATGAAAAACTGTTTTTT. Translation gives CASSQGEGATNEKLFF.